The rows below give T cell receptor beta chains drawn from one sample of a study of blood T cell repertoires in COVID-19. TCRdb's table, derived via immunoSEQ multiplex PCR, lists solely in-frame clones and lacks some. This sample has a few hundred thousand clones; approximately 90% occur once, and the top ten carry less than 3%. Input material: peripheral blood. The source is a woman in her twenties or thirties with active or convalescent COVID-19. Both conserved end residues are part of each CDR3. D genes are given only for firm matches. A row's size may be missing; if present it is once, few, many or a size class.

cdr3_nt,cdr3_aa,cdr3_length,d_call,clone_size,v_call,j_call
TGTGCCAGCAGCTTGGGCGGGGGGGCCCACAATGAGCAGTTCTTC,CASSLGGGAHNEQFF,15,TRBD2,.,TRBV5-6,TRBJ2-1
TGTGCCAGCAGGGGACAGGGGGCGAGGGAGCAGTACTTC,CASRGQGAREQYF,13,TRBD1,.,TRBV12-3/TRBV12-4,TRBJ2-7
TGTGCCAGCAGCCAAGCCCCCGACAGGGGGCTAACTGAAGCTTTCTTT,CASSQAPDRGLTEAFF,16,TRBD1,.,TRBV3-1/TRBV3-2,TRBJ1-1
TGTGCCAGCGGATTGAGGGAGAGAACTGAAGCTTTCTTT,CASGLRERTEAFF,13,.,.,TRBV7-2,TRBJ1-1
TGTGCCACCAGTGATTTTTCCGGGGGGGCGGAGACCCAGTACTTC,CATSDFSGGAETQYF,15,TRBD2,.,TRBV24-1,TRBJ2-5
TGCGCCAGCAGCTTGGAAACAGGGAGGACAGGTGGCTACACCTTC,CASSLETGRTGGYTF,15,TRBD1,once,TRBV5-1,TRBJ1-2
TGTGCCAGCAGTCTCAGGGGGCCCTATGGCTACACCTTC,CASSLRGPYGYTF,13,TRBD1,once,TRBV6-2/TRBV6-3,TRBJ1-2
TGTGCCAGCAGTGACTCCGAAAAACTGTTTTTT,CASSDSEKLFF,11,.,.,TRBV2,TRBJ1-4
TGTGCCAGCAGCGCAGGGCCCGGGACAGTGGATGGCTACACCTTC,CASSAGPGTVDGYTF,15,TRBD1,.,TRBV9,TRBJ1-2
TGTGCCAGCAGGTCCGCCTACGAGCAGTACTTC,CASRSAYEQYF,11,.,.,TRBV6-5,TRBJ2-7
TGTGCCTGGAAGTGGGGACACCATAATTCACCCCTCCACTTT,CAWKWGHHNSPLHF,14,.,.,TRBV30,TRBJ1-6
TGTGCCAGTTGGAGCGGGGGGATATACAATGAGCAGTTCTTC,CASWSGGIYNEQFF,14,TRBD2,.,TRBV19,TRBJ2-1
TGTGCCAGCAGTTACTCGTTGGGACAGGCTGCCTACGAGCAGTACTTC,CASSYSLGQAAYEQYF,16,TRBD1,.,TRBV6-5,TRBJ2-7
TGTGCCACCAGTACCGGGACAACGAACACCGGGGAGCTGTTTTTT,CATSTGTTNTGELFF,15,.,.,TRBV24-1,TRBJ2-2
TGTGCCAGCAGCTTAGTGGGGACAGGGGGTTCAAACTATGGCTACACCTTC,CASSLVGTGGSNYGYTF,17,TRBD1,.,TRBV7-2,TRBJ1-2